This TCR beta chain was recorded in a study of cytomegalovirus exposure and HLA in healthy donors. Study results and caveats: Investigators reported 150 to 200 TCR beta chains as tied to cytomegalovirus.

The CDR3 has 13 residues. Trimming pared 6 bases from V and 7 bases from J, leaving 15 bases between. Germline values: CDR1 SGHNT, CDR2 YENEEA. Profiling relied on immunoSEQ multiplex PCR, and the TCRdb table lists in-frame clones only, not all of them. The top ten clones hold around 1.2% of a sample with under 300,000 clones, 86% of them seen once. Worth noting for this clone: The antigen is not known.

The sequence was obtained from a woman in her 30s in good health and CMV-seropositive. Material: PBMCs. The chain has TRBV11-3 and TRBJ2-5, with D perhaps TRBD2 (6 bases). The DNA of the CDR3 is TGTGCCAGCAGTCAGGGCCCCGGGAGGACCCAGTACTTC. Amino acid sequence: CASSQGPGRTQYF. Full variable domain (rest looked up from reference TRBV11-3 and TRBJ2-5): EAGVVQSPRYKIIEKKQPVAFWCNPISGHNTLYWYLQNLGQGPELLIRYENEEAVDDSQLPKDRFSAERLKGVDSTLKIQPAELGDSAVYLCASSQGPGRTQYFGPGTRLLVL.